This T cell receptor beta chain was sequenced in a study of T-cell reconstitution after alpha-beta-depleted transplantation in children. The study's findings and limits: Two months or so post-transplant, alpha-beta T cells reportedly derived from several hundred expanded graft clones.

This clonotype was recorded a few times. What it binds is not known. TCRbeta library preparation incorporated unique molecular identifiers. One entry per CDR3 protein results from TCRdb running MiXCR on the PCR reads. This repertoire shows about 980,000 distinct CDR3 sequences, around 30% found once; its top ten account for 25% to 35%. Specimen: PBMCs, mostly from graft donor cells, collected 360 days after TCRalphabeta/CD19-depleted stem cell transplant. The receptor's source is a boy under two years old who had a stem cell transplant for SCID, so the T cells may come from the graft donor.

CDR3 sequence (DNA): TGTGCCAGCAGCTTAGATTTGGGGCCAGAGCTAGAAAAACTGTTTTTT. It specifies CASSLDLGPELEKLFF. The chain recombines TRBV7-9 with TRBJ1-4, with a possible D match to TRBD1 (5 bases). Trimming left V 1 base short and J 8 bases short, with 17 bases between. The CDR3 consists of 16 residues. Germline V lookup: CDR1 SEHNR, CDR2 FQNEAQ (reference sequence). Drawing the rest from reference TRBV7-9 and TRBJ1-4, the complete variable domain is DTGVSQNPRHKITKRGQNVTFRCDPISEHNRLYWYRQTLGQGPEFLTYFQNEAQLEKSRLLSDRFSAERPKGSFSTLEIQRTEQGDSAMYLCASSLDLGPELEKLFFGSGTQLSVL.